This T cell receptor beta chain emerged from a study of blood T cell repertoires in COVID-19. For the study at large: Samples of COVID-19 (acute and convalescent) were obtained from the United States, Italy and Spain. T cells, B-cell-depleted T cells, or PBMCs supplied cDNA or gDNA.

Trimming stripped 0 bases from V and 6 bases from J, with 12 bases between. The CDR3 consists of 15 residues. CDR1 and CDR2 from the germline V gene are LGHDT and YNNKEL (reference sequence). In the original analysis: The authors estimated nucleated cell counts from reference gene primer amplification. Sequencing used immunoSEQ multiplex PCR; TCRdb keeps in-frame clones, though not all of them. V and J calls and clone size come straight from that table; D and trimming were deduced from the DNA. The sample holds some 48,000 clones, 85% to 90% seen once. The sequence was obtained from a woman aged 60 to 75 with acute or convalescent COVID-19. Sample: peripheral blood. The chain recombines TRBV3-1 (or the pseudogene TRBV3-2) with TRBJ1-3, with D uncertain. CDR3 in amino acids: CASSQDSRAPNTIYF. CDR3 nucleotides: TGTGCCAGCAGCCAAGATTCCCGAGCCCCAAACACCATATATTTT.